Listed below are T cell receptor beta chains from one sample, sequenced in a study of shared clonotypes between healthy human individuals. Data came from immunoSEQ multiplex PCR; TCRdb stores just in-frame clones and leaves some out. The profile covers fewer than 600,000 clones, with roughly 72% appearing a single time and more than 10% taken by the ten largest. The specimen was PBMCs. Every receptor here comes from a woman aged 40 to 49 in good health. Some clones in this sample may be carry-over from other donors' samples. Each CDR3 is given with its conserved first and last residue. A D gene is named only where the DNA matches it firmly. The size field is filled for only some rows; it gives once, few, many or a size class.

D gene: -; J gene: TRBJ2-5; V gene: TRBV28; clone size: -; CDR3 DNA: TGTGCCAGCAGTTTTTGGGGGGGCTCAAGAGGACAAGAGACCCAGTACTTC; CDR3 protein: CASSFWGGSRGQETQYF
D gene: TRBD1; J gene: TRBJ1-5; V gene: TRBV29-1; clone size: -; CDR3 DNA: TGCAGCGTTTACGATTCGGGACAGGGGGGTAGCAATCAGCCCCAGCATTTT; CDR3 protein: CSVYDSGQGGSNQPQHF
D gene: TRBD1; J gene: TRBJ2-1; V gene: TRBV7-9; clone size: -; CDR3 DNA: TGTGCCAGCAGCCGAGACAGGGTCTCCTCTCGGGAGCAGTTCTTC; CDR3 protein: CASSRDRVSSREQFF
D gene: -; J gene: TRBJ2-5; V gene: TRBV15; clone size: -; CDR3 DNA: TGTGCCACCAGCAGAGAGACCCTTTTGTCAGCCCAGTACTTC; CDR3 protein: CATSRETLLSAQYF
D gene: -; J gene: TRBJ2-2; V gene: TRBV30; clone size: -; CDR3 DNA: TGTGCCTGGAGTGTAGAGGGTGCCGGGGAGCTGTTTTTT; CDR3 protein: CAWSVEGAGELFF
D gene: TRBD1; J gene: TRBJ2-2; V gene: TRBV30; clone size: -; CDR3 DNA: TGTGCCTGGAGGCGCCAGACAGGGGGCACCGGGGAGCTGTTTTTT; CDR3 protein: CAWRRQTGGTGELFF
D gene: TRBD2; J gene: TRBJ2-7; V gene: TRBV6-5; clone size: -; CDR3 DNA: TGTGCCAGCAGTTATAGGGGACTACCGTTCTTC; CDR3 protein: CASSYRGLPFF
D gene: -; J gene: TRBJ1-5; V gene: TRBV28; clone size: -; CDR3 DNA: TGTGCCAGCAGTCCCGCGGACAGTAGCAATCAGCCCCAGCATTTT; CDR3 protein: CASSPADSSNQPQHF
D gene: TRBD1; J gene: TRBJ2-2; V gene: TRBV19; clone size: -; CDR3 DNA: TGTGCCAGTAGTATGACAGGGGGGACCGGGGAGCTGTTTTTT; CDR3 protein: CASSMTGGTGELFF
D gene: -; J gene: TRBJ2-7; V gene: TRBV7-9; clone size: -; CDR3 DNA: TGTGCCAGCAGTCTCGAGCACGGCGGGCAGTACTTC; CDR3 protein: CASSLEHGGQYF
D gene: TRBD1; J gene: TRBJ2-5; V gene: TRBV6-5; clone size: -; CDR3 DNA: TGTGCCAGCAGTTCCCCAGGGACAGGGGTAGAGACCCAGTACTTC; CDR3 protein: CASSSPGTGVETQYF
D gene: -; J gene: TRBJ2-7; V gene: TRBV7-2; clone size: -; CDR3 DNA: TGTGCCAGCAGTTTAGCCGGGACTTCGAGCTCCTACGAGCAGTACTTC; CDR3 protein: CASSLAGTSSSYEQYF
D gene: -; J gene: TRBJ2-3; V gene: TRBV6-7; clone size: -; CDR3 DNA: TGTGCCAGGAGCAGTGTGGACTGCCTTAGCACAGATACGCAGTATTTT; CDR3 protein: CARSSVDCLSTDTQYF
D gene: TRBD2; J gene: TRBJ2-5; V gene: TRBV6-4; clone size: -; CDR3 DNA: TGTGCCAGCAGCCTACTAGCGGGAGACCAAGAGACCCAGTACTTC; CDR3 protein: CASSLLAGDQETQYF
D gene: TRBD2; J gene: TRBJ2-7; V gene: TRBV19; clone size: few; CDR3 DNA: TGTGCCAGTAGTATTTCTGGGACTAGCGGGGCGCATTACGAGCAGTACTTC; CDR3 protein: CASSISGTSGAHYEQYF
D gene: -; J gene: TRBJ2-1; V gene: TRBV29-1; clone size: -; CDR3 DNA: TGCAGACCTGGTTGGGGGCCGAGCTCCTACAATGAGCAGTTCTTC; CDR3 protein: CRPGWGPSSYNEQFF
D gene: -; J gene: TRBJ1-2; V gene: TRBV5-1; clone size: -; CDR3 DNA: TGCGCCAGCGGGGGGGACGACAGAGCCGGCTACACCTTC; CDR3 protein: CASGGDDRAGYTF
D gene: TRBD2; J gene: TRBJ2-2; V gene: TRBV28; clone size: -; CDR3 DNA: TGTGCCAGCAGATACCCATCTAGCGGGGTAAACACCGGGGAGCTGTTTTTT; CDR3 protein: CASRYPSSGVNTGELFF
D gene: TRBD1; J gene: TRBJ1-1; V gene: TRBV7-9; clone size: few; CDR3 DNA: TGTGCCAGCAGCCCCCCAGGGGGAGAGGTGAACACTGAAGCTTTCTTT; CDR3 protein: CASSPPGGEVNTEAFF
D gene: TRBD1; J gene: TRBJ1-5; V gene: TRBV5-1; clone size: -; CDR3 DNA: TGCGCCAGCAGCGAGGGACAGGGCGATCAGCCCCAGCATTTT; CDR3 protein: CASSEGQGDQPQHF
D gene: -; J gene: TRBJ1-4; V gene: TRBV28; clone size: -; CDR3 DNA: TGTGCCAGCAGTTTACCTAATGAAAAACTGTTTTTT; CDR3 protein: CASSLPNEKLFF
D gene: -; J gene: TRBJ2-7; V gene: TRBV27; clone size: -; CDR3 DNA: TGTGCCAGCAGACGAGGTATCCTCTCCTCCTCCTACGAGCAGTACTTC; CDR3 protein: CASRRGILSSSYEQYF
D gene: TRBD2; J gene: TRBJ2-3; V gene: TRBV19; clone size: -; CDR3 DNA: TGTGCCAGTAGTAGTCCTCCCGGGACTAGCGGCACAGATACGCAGTATTTT; CDR3 protein: CASSSPPGTSGTDTQYF
D gene: -; J gene: TRBJ2-1; V gene: TRBV14; clone size: once; CDR3 DNA: TGTGCCAGCAGTCAGGGGGTCCGGACTACCAATGAGCAGTTCTTC; CDR3 protein: CASSQGVRTTNEQFF
D gene: TRBD1; J gene: TRBJ1-1; V gene: TRBV6-1; clone size: -; CDR3 DNA: TGTGCCAGCAGCCGGACAGGGGATAGTGAAGCTTTCTTT; CDR3 protein: CASSRTGDSEAFF
D gene: -; J gene: TRBJ2-2; V gene: TRBV27; clone size: -; CDR3 DNA: TGTGCCAGCAGTTTGGGTGGAACCGGGGAGCTGTTTTTT; CDR3 protein: CASSLGGTGELFF
D gene: -; J gene: TRBJ1-5; V gene: TRBV28; clone size: -; CDR3 DNA: TGTGCCAGCAGTCCCCGCAGTTATCAGCCCCAGCATTTT; CDR3 protein: CASSPRSYQPQHF
D gene: TRBD1; J gene: TRBJ1-5; V gene: TRBV7-6; clone size: -; CDR3 DNA: TGTGCCAGCAGCCCCGGACAGGGGGTTGGCAATCAGCCCCAGCATTTT; CDR3 protein: CASSPGQGVGNQPQHF
D gene: TRBD1; J gene: TRBJ2-7; V gene: TRBV28; clone size: -; CDR3 DNA: TGTGCCAGCAGCGACAGGGACGAGCAGTACTTC; CDR3 protein: CASSDRDEQYF
D gene: -; J gene: TRBJ1-4; V gene: TRBV6-5; clone size: -; CDR3 DNA: TGTGCCAGCAGTCCCAGGGTTGGAGAAAAACTGTTTTTT; CDR3 protein: CASSPRVGEKLFF
D gene: -; J gene: TRBJ2-3; V gene: TRBV5-4; clone size: once; CDR3 DNA: TGTGCCAGCAGCTTGGGGGGGCTGGATACGCAGTATTTT; CDR3 protein: CASSLGGLDTQYF
D gene: TRBD2; J gene: TRBJ2-1; V gene: TRBV4-1; clone size: -; CDR3 DNA: TGCGCCAGCAGCCGGGGACTAGCGAGCTCCTACAATGAGCAGTTCTTC; CDR3 protein: CASSRGLASSYNEQFF
D gene: -; J gene: TRBJ2-6; V gene: TRBV30; clone size: many; CDR3 DNA: TGTGCCTGGAGTACGGGTGGGGCCAACGTCCTGACTTTC; CDR3 protein: CAWSTGGANVLTF
D gene: -; J gene: TRBJ1-1; V gene: TRBV29-1; clone size: -; CDR3 DNA: TGCAGCGTCGCCGAAGTAGGACAGACGGCTTTCTTT; CDR3 protein: CSVAEVGQTAFF
D gene: -; J gene: TRBJ2-7; V gene: TRBV5-1; clone size: -; CDR3 DNA: TGCGCCAGCAGCGAACACGGGACGGCGGGCTCCTACGAGCAGTACTTC; CDR3 protein: CASSEHGTAGSYEQYF
D gene: -; J gene: TRBJ1-4; V gene: TRBV28; clone size: -; CDR3 DNA: TGTGCCAGCAGTTTAGGGGACGGGGGCGCGCCTGGGGAAAAACTGTTTTTT; CDR3 protein: CASSLGDGGAPGEKLFF
D gene: -; J gene: TRBJ2-3; V gene: TRBV11-2; clone size: -; CDR3 DNA: TGTGCCAGCAGCCCAGTTGTGCGCACAGATACGCAGTATTTT; CDR3 protein: CASSPVVRTDTQYF
D gene: TRBD2; J gene: TRBJ2-2; V gene: TRBV30; clone size: many; CDR3 DNA: TGTGCCTGGACCCTAGGGCTAGCGGGAGTGGCCGGGGAGCTGTTTTTT; CDR3 protein: CAWTLGLAGVAGELFF
D gene: -; J gene: TRBJ2-1; V gene: TRBV19; clone size: -; CDR3 DNA: TGTGCCAGTAGTATAGATTTGGGAAACTACAATGAGCAGTTCTTC; CDR3 protein: CASSIDLGNYNEQFF
D gene: -; J gene: TRBJ1-1; V gene: TRBV27; clone size: -; CDR3 DNA: TGTGCCAGCAGGCGGAATTCTTACATCGAAGCTTTCTTT; CDR3 protein: CASRRNSYIEAFF
D gene: -; J gene: TRBJ2-7; V gene: TRBV2; clone size: -; CDR3 DNA: TGTGCCAGCAGTGAACACACCCGGGAGCAGTACTTC; CDR3 protein: CASSEHTREQYF
D gene: -; J gene: TRBJ2-7; V gene: TRBV27; clone size: -; CDR3 DNA: TGTGCCAGCAGTTTGGGGGGGCTAAAGATCGTCTACGAGCAGTACTTC; CDR3 protein: CASSLGGLKIVYEQYF
D gene: TRBD2; J gene: TRBJ2-3; V gene: TRBV5-1; clone size: -; CDR3 DNA: TGCGCCAGCAGCCTGGGACTAGCGGAGTCATACACAGATACGCAGTATTTT; CDR3 protein: CASSLGLAESYTDTQYF
D gene: -; J gene: TRBJ2-3; V gene: TRBV20-1; clone size: few; CDR3 DNA: TGCAGTGCTAGATTCGCAGATACGCAGTATTTT; CDR3 protein: CSARFADTQYF
D gene: -; J gene: TRBJ1-3; V gene: TRBV29-1; clone size: -; CDR3 DNA: TGCAGCGTTAGTACGGCGGGAAACACCATATATTTT; CDR3 protein: CSVSTAGNTIYF
D gene: TRBD2; J gene: TRBJ2-1; V gene: TRBV2; clone size: -; CDR3 DNA: TGTGCCAGCAGTCCGGGACTAGCGGTTTACAATGAGCAGTTCTTC; CDR3 protein: CASSPGLAVYNEQFF